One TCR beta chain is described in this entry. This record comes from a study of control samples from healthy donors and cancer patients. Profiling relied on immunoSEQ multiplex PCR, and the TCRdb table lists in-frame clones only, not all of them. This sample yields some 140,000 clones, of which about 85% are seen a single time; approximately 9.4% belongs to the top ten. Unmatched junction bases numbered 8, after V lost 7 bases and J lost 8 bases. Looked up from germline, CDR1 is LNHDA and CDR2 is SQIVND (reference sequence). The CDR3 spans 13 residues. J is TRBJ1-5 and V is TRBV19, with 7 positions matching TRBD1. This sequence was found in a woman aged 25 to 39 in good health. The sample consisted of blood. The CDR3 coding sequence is TGTGCCAGTAATGACAGGGCCCGAGAGCCCCAGCATTTT. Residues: CASNDRAREPQHF.